The 13 T cell receptor beta chains below were found in one sample sequenced in a study of blood T cell repertoires in COVID-19. Using immunoSEQ multiplex PCR, the repertoire was profiled, and TCRdb retains in-frame clones only, with some absent. Here the sample spans hundreds of thousands of clones, approximately 80% being singletons. Sequenced sample: PBMCs or T cells enriched from blood (not recorded which). All receptors derive from a man aged 25 to 40 with acute COVID-19.

This sequence joins TRBV9 and TRBJ2-2; D perhaps matches TRBD2 (5 bases). Per the germline V gene, CDR1 is SGDLS and CDR2 is YYNGEE. Deletions cut 0 bases from V and 6 bases from J, with 15 bases between. CDR3 length equals 16 residues. The CDR3 coding sequence is TGTGCCAGCAGCGTAGGTCTAGCAGGAGGTGCCGGGGAGCTGTTTTTT. Translation gives CASSVGLAGGAGELFF.

The rearrangement links TRBV27 to TRBJ1-2, with 7 bases identical to TRBD1. The CDR3 has 15 residues. Germline trimming cut 3 bases from V and 8 bases from J; bases unmatched to any gene: 12. Per the germline V gene, CDR1 is MNHEY and CDR2 is SMNVEV (reference sequence). The DNA of the CDR3 is TGTGCCAGCAGTTTCGGGCCGACAGGGTTAAAGGGCTACACCTTC. Translating it yields CASSFGPTGLKGYTF.

The rearrangement uses TRBV3-1 (or the pseudogene TRBV3-2) and TRBJ1-5, with D possibly being TRBD1 (5 bases). This CDR3 region has 12 residues. Germline CDR1 and CDR2: LGHDT and YNNKEL (reference sequence). V lost 4 bases, J lost 7 bases, and 8 bases lay in between. The CDR3 DNA follows: TGTGCCAGCAGCCTGGGGCGACAGCCCCAGCATTTT. Its protein is CASSLGRQPQHF.

The gene calls are TRBV27 and TRBJ1-1, with D unresolved. Germline CDR1 is MNHEY and CDR2 is SMNVEV (reference sequence). This CDR3 has 13 amino acids. Between the trimmed V and J ends, which lost 7 bases and 4 bases, there was a span of 13 bases. The CDR3, as DNA: TGTGCCAGCACGGCGGGGAGTCCCACTGAAGCTTTCTTT. Translating it yields CASTAGSPTEAFF.

The genes are TRBV30 and TRBJ1-5, with 8 bases fitting TRBD1. CDR3 length: 16 residues. Germline values: CDR1 GTSNPN, CDR2 SVGIG (reference sequence). V was clipped by 1 base and J by 7 bases; unmatched bases: 12. CDR3 in amino acids: CAWSARRQGASQPQHF. Written as DNA, the CDR3 is TGTGCCTGGAGTGCCCGACGTCAGGGGGCAAGCCAGCCCCAGCATTTT.

This clone was recorded only once. The chain has TRBV7-9 and TRBJ1-6; TRBD1 matches 7 bases. The trim removed 4 bases at V and 7 bases at J, leaving 10 bases unmatched. CDR1 is SEHNR and CDR2 is FQNEAQ in the germline V gene (reference sequence). The CDR3 covers 16 residues. The CDR3 spells CASSSRTGRGNSPLHF. CDR3 nucleotides: TGTGCCAGCAGCTCACGGACAGGACGGGGAAATTCACCCCTCCACTTT.

This clone showed up just once. V is TRBV29-1 and J is TRBJ1-1; the match to TRBD1 covers 8 bases. Per germline, CDR1 SQVTM and CDR2 ANQGSEA. The V gene end was trimmed by 6 bases and the J gene end by 5 bases; junction bases not matched to a gene: 11. The CDR3 loop spans 14 amino acids. The CDR3 protein is CSVLARQGRTEAFF. CDR3 sequence (DNA): TGCAGCGTGCTTGCCCGACAGGGGAGGACTGAAGCTTTCTTT. The full variable domain, completed using reference TRBV29-1 and TRBJ1-1, is SAVISQKPSRDICQRGTSLTIQCQVDSQVTMMFWYRQQPGQSLTLIATANQGSEATYESGFVIDKFPISRPNLTFSTLTVSNMSPEDSSIYLCSVLARQGRTEAFFGQGTRLTVV.

The J gene is TRBJ1-5, the V gene TRBV6-2 or TRBV6-3; 9 bases map to TRBD1. The germline V gene has CDR1 MNHEY and CDR2 SVGEGT. This CDR3 is 17 amino acids long. After removal of 6 bases from V and 2 bases from J, the junction contained 11 bases not matched to a gene. The CDR3 nucleotides read TGTGCCAGCAGCCTGACAGGGGGAAATGTAGGCAATCAGCCCCAGCATTTT. This gives the protein CASSLTGGNVGNQPQHF.

The rearrangement uses TRBV27 and TRBJ2-5; 8 bases match TRBD1. V lost 3 bases and J lost 5; bases outside the gene matches: 11. The CDR3 length is 16 residues. Germline V CDR1 and CDR2: MNHEY, SMNVEV (reference sequence). CDR3 amino acids: CASSFSNGQGRETQYF. In DNA, the CDR3 is TGTGCCAGCAGTTTCTCCAACGGACAGGGTAGGGAGACCCAGTACTTC.

This chain connects TRBV10-1 to TRBJ2-2; tentatively, D is TRBD1 (5 bases). There are 13 residues in the CDR3. The ends were cut back, 9 bases at V and 8 bases at J, with 16 bases in the middle. The V gene's germline CDR1 is WNHNN and CDR2 SYGVQD (reference sequence). CDR3 nucleotide sequence: TGCGCCAGACCGCGGACGGACAAGGGGGAGCTGTTTTTT. It yields the protein CARPRTDKGELFF.

Only one count was recorded for this clone. The chain combines TRBV9 with TRBJ1-5; the D is unclear. Germline CDR1 is SGDLS and CDR2 is YYNGEE. Trimming left V 4 bases short and J 6 bases short, with 17 bases between. The CDR3 loop spans 15 amino acids. DNA for the CDR3: TGTGCCAGCAGCTTTAGACGGGGTAACTGTCAGCCCCAGCATTTT. Translation: CASSFRRGNCQPQHF.

The gene calls are TRBV6-5 and TRBJ1-1; 9 bases agree with TRBD1. The germline CDR1 and CDR2 sequences are MNHEY and SVGAGI. The ends lost 11 bases at V and 1 base at J; junction bases unmatched: 5. The CDR3 length is 13 residues. The CDR3 is CAASDRGNTEAFF. The CDR3 DNA is TGTGCCGCCTCGGACAGGGGGAACACTGAAGCTTTCTTT.

The rearrangement joins TRBV11-3 to TRBJ2-2; D possibly corresponds to TRBD1 (5 bases). Germline V gene data show CDR1 as SGHNT and CDR2 as YENEEA. The CDR3 is made up of 13 amino acids. Trimming shortened V by 5 bases and J by 6 bases, and 10 bases separated the two germline ends. In DNA, the CDR3 is TGTGCCAGCAGCGTTAGGGGTGCCGGGGAGCTGTTTTTT. It specifies CASSVRGAGELFF.